This entry features one T cell receptor beta chain sequence. What it recognizes is unknown. The sample originates from a study of T cell responses to AZD1222 COVID-19 vaccine. The study, taken as a whole, reports: Among the donors, most were white British and more were female, and clonal diversity was possibly underestimated.

Data came from immunoSEQ multiplex PCR; TCRdb stores just in-frame clones and leaves some out. The sample has fewer than 85,000 clones, 70% to 90% seen once; the top ten hold about 20%. This receptor was obtained from an adult in good health. The source was peripheral blood, collected on day 0 of AZD1222 vaccination.

CDR3 residues: CASSFPARMNTEAFF. The CDR3 nucleotides are TGTGCCAGCAGCTTCCCGGCACGCATGAACACTGAAGCTTTCTTT. This sequence joins TRBV7-9 and TRBJ1-1; D is ambiguous. This CDR3 is 15 amino acids long. The ends were cut back, 3 bases at V and 0 bases at J, with 11 bases in the middle. The V gene's germline CDR1 is SEHNR and CDR2 FQNEAQ (reference sequence). Supplemented by reference TRBV7-9 and TRBJ1-1, the full variable domain reads DTGVSQNPRHKITKRGQNVTFRCDPISEHNRLYWYRQTLGQGPEFLTYFQNEAQLEKSRLLSDRFSAERPKGSFSTLEIQRTEQGDSAMYLCASSFPARMNTEAFFGQGTRLTVV.